This is a list of T cell receptor beta chains from one sample in a study of T cells in Graves' hyperthyroidism and ophthalmopathy. TCRdb called the multiplex PCR reads again in MiXCR, with one record for every CDR3 protein. The sample records 330,000 or so distinct CDR3 sequences, about a sixth being singletons. The specimen sequenced was blood. The receptors come from a woman aged 40 to 50 with Graves' ophthalmopathy. CDR3s include the opening cysteine and the closing phenylalanine or tryptophan. A D gene is named only where the DNA matches it firmly. The size entry is marked missing in some rows and otherwise reads once, few, many or a size class.

D	size	V	J	DNA	CDR3
.	many	TRBV20-1	TRBJ2-7	TGCAGTGCGTTCAATGTGCAGTTCTACGAGCAGTACTTC	CSAFNVQFYEQYF
.	many	TRBV12-5	TRBJ2-7	TGTGCTAGTGGTTTGTCGGCGGGACCCTACGAGCAGTACTTC	CASGLSAGPYEQYF
.	many	TRBV7-2	TRBJ2-7	TGTGCCAGCAGCTTATCAGGGGTAGCGGGTTTTTACGAGCAGTACTTC	CASSLSGVAGFYEQYF
TRBD1	many	TRBV24-1	TRBJ1-5	TGTGCCACCAGTGAAAGACAGGGTGAAGGTCAGCCCCAGCATTTT	CATSERQGEGQPQHF
.	many	TRBV9	TRBJ1-2	TGTGCCAGCAGCGAAGCAAATCAGGGGAGAGGCCTCTATGGCTACACCTTC	CASSEANQGRGLYGYTF
.	many	TRBV11-1	TRBJ2-3	TGTGCCAGCAGCTTAAGCAGCAGCGGCACAGATACGCAGTATTTT	CASSLSSSGTDTQYF
.	many	TRBV27	TRBJ2-7	TGTGCCAGCAGTTTATCGCCCGGGGCCGGGAGCGAGCAGTACTTC	CASSLSPGAGSEQYF
TRBD2	many	TRBV20-1	TRBJ2-5	TGCAGTGCTTATCCTTACCGGGAGGGTGGAGAGACCCAGTACTTC	CSAYPYREGGETQYF
.	.	TRBV15	TRBJ1-5	TGTGCCACCAGCAGAGATTTCGGGCCCCAGCATTTT	CATSRDFGPQHF
.	many	TRBV28	TRBJ2-7	TGTGCCAGCAGTTTAGTTACGAGGGAGCAGTACTTC	CASSLVTREQYF
TRBD1	.	TRBV15	TRBJ1-1	TGTGCCACCAGCGGGGACAGGCACAACACTGAAGCTTTCTTT	CATSGDRHNTEAFF
.	many	TRBV28	TRBJ1-5	TGTGCCACTGGGCAGAGCCTTAGCAATCAGCCCCAGCATTTT	CATGQSLSNQPQHF
.	many	TRBV6-5	TRBJ2-7	TGTGCCAACAGCCCCAGGGAGTCCTACGAGCAGTACTTC	CANSPRESYEQYF
.	many	TRBV7-2	TRBJ2-7	TGTGCCAGCAGTAAGAATTATGGAGACGAGCAGTACTTC	CASSKNYGDEQYF
.	many	TRBV13	TRBJ2-7	TGTGCCAGCAGCTTAGTGGCTTCCTCCTACGAGCAGTACTTC	CASSLVASSYEQYF
.	many	TRBV19	TRBJ1-1	TGTGCCAGTAGTTTCCAGGGGAGGGACACTGAAGCTTTCTTT	CASSFQGRDTEAFF
.	.	TRBV6-1	TRBJ2-5	TGTGCCAGCAGCCCCCCCGGAAAAGGAGGAGAGACCCAGTACTTC	CASSPPGKGGETQYF
TRBD2	many	TRBV3-1	TRBJ2-5	TGTGCCAGCAGCCAGGGACTAGCGGGCATCAAAGAGACCCAGTACTTC	CASSQGLAGIKETQYF
.	.	TRBV19	TRBJ2-7	TGTGCCAGTAGTGGGGAACTGAGGGCCCCCGAGCAGTACTTC	CASSGELRAPEQYF
TRBD2	many	TRBV7-9	TRBJ2-5	TGTGCCAGCAGCAAAGGACTAGCGGGAGGAGAGACCCAGTACTTC	CASSKGLAGGETQYF
.	.	TRBV24-1	TRBJ1-1	TGTGCCACCAGTGGTGAGAATGCTGAAGCTTTCTTT	CATSGENAEAFF
TRBD1	many	TRBV20-1	TRBJ2-7	TGCAGTGCTCCGGGACAGGAATCCCCCTACGAGCAGTACTTC	CSAPGQESPYEQYF
.	few	TRBV20-1	TRBJ2-5	TGCAGTGCCGAAATGACTAGTCCTTTTGAGGAGACCCAGTACTTC	CSAEMTSPFEETQYF
.	.	TRBV12-5	TRBJ2-7	TGTGCTAGTGGTTTGGTAGCCCCTGCAGACGAGCAGTACTTC	CASGLVAPADEQYF
.	many	TRBV5-1	TRBJ2-2	TGCGCCAGCAGCTTAATCCAGGCTCCCCCCGGGGAGCTGTTTTTT	CASSLIQAPPGELFF
.	many	TRBV28	TRBJ2-2	TGTGCCAGCAGTCCTTCCCCCGGGGAGCTGTTTTTT	CASSPSPGELFF
.	many	TRBV12-3/TRBV12-4	TRBJ2-7	TGTGCCAGCAGTTTGTGGGGAGCTGAGCAGTACTTC	CASSLWGAEQYF
.	many	TRBV7-9	TRBJ1-2	TGTGCCAGCAGCTTAGCCCTTTCCCTCCTCGGCTACACCTTC	CASSLALSLLGYTF
TRBD1	.	TRBV27	TRBJ2-5	TGTGCCAGCAGTCCTCGACAGGGGGCGCACGGAGAGACCCAGTACTTC	CASSPRQGAHGETQYF
.	many	TRBV4-1	TRBJ2-7	TGCGCCAGCAGCCACGCTGGCAGCTCCTACGAGCAGTACTTC	CASSHAGSSYEQYF
TRBD1	.	TRBV5-1	TRBJ2-7	TGCGCCAGCAGCTCCGGGACAGTCAGCGAGCAGTACTTC	CASSSGTVSEQYF
TRBD1	.	TRBV6-1	TRBJ1-1	TGTGCCAGCAAAAGTGAGGGGACAGGGGTAACTGAAGCTTTCTTT	CASKSEGTGVTEAFF
TRBD2	many	TRBV6-2/TRBV6-3	TRBJ2-1	TGTGCCAGCAGTTCTGGTTGGCGGGAGGTAGTCAATGAGCAGTTCTTC	CASSSGWREVVNEQFF
.	many	TRBV10-3	TRBJ2-7	TGTGCCATCAGTGAGTCGAGGGAGCGGAGGAGCTCCTACGAGCAGTACTTC	CAISESRERRSSYEQYF
.	many	TRBV28	TRBJ1-1	TGTGCCAGCAGTTATTACCCCGGACTTGAAGCTTTCTTT	CASSYYPGLEAFF
.	.	TRBV4-1	TRBJ2-2	TGCGCCAGCCCGACAGGGAACACCGGGGAGCTGTTTTTT	CASPTGNTGELFF
TRBD2	many	TRBV19	TRBJ2-2	TGTGCCAGTATCTCCAGCGGGAGGGGTACCGGGGAGCTGTTTTTT	CASISSGRGTGELFF
.	many	TRBV20-1	TRBJ1-1	TGCAGTGCTAGAGAGAGAGGACAGATGAACACTGAAGCTTTCTTT	CSARERGQMNTEAFF
TRBD2	.	TRBV6-1	TRBJ2-5	TGTGCCAACGGCCCTAGCGGGAGGTCGGGAGAGACCCAGTACTTC	CANGPSGRSGETQYF
TRBD1	many	TRBV6-1	TRBJ2-7	TGTGCCAGCAGTGCTTGGACAGGCTACGAGCAGTACTTC	CASSAWTGYEQYF
.	many	TRBV28	TRBJ2-2	TGTGCCAGCAGTAGCATAGCGAGGACCGGGGAGCTGTTTTTT	CASSSIARTGELFF
.	.	TRBV20-1	TRBJ2-5	TGCAGTGCTGATGCTTCGCGGGGCCACCGGGAGACCCAGTACTTC	CSADASRGHRETQYF
TRBD2	.	TRBV5-1	TRBJ2-7	TGCGCCAGCAGCCAACCAGGACTAGCGGGGCCTTACTCCTACGAGCAGTACTTC	CASSQPGLAGPYSYEQYF
TRBD2	.	TRBV6-1	TRBJ2-5	TGTGCCAGCAGTGGGGGTGGGGCTAGCGGACACCAAGAGACCCAGTACTTC	CASSGGGASGHQETQYF
TRBD1	many	TRBV7-8	TRBJ2-7	TGTGCCAGCAGCTTGCAGGGGGTAATCTACGAGCAGTACTTC	CASSLQGVIYEQYF
.	many	TRBV29-1	TRBJ1-2	TGCAGCGTTGATAATTTTGCGCTCACCTTC	CSVDNFALTF
.	many	TRBV19	TRBJ1-1	TGTGCCAGTAGCCAAAAAGGGGCCAGGGTCCCGAACACTGAAGCTTTCTTT	CASSQKGARVPNTEAFF
TRBD1	many	TRBV6-2/TRBV6-3	TRBJ2-7	TGTGCCAGCAGTTACACACCGGACAGGGGAGGGAACGAGCAGTACTTC	CASSYTPDRGGNEQYF
TRBD1	many	TRBV11-2	TRBJ1-2	TGTGCCAGCAGCTCGCGGACAGGGACTAACTATGGCTACACCTTC	CASSSRTGTNYGYTF
.	many	TRBV20-1	TRBJ2-7	TGCAGTGCTAGTCCCACGGGAGATATCTACGAGCAGTACTTC	CSASPTGDIYEQYF
.	many	TRBV6-2/TRBV6-3	TRBJ1-1	TGTGCCAGCAGTTACGAGGGTTTGAGCACTGAAGCTTTCTTT	CASSYEGLSTEAFF
TRBD2	.	TRBV6-2/TRBV6-3	TRBJ2-7	TGTGCCAGCAGTACGCGACTAGCTATGACGGGGGAGCAGTACTTC	CASSTRLAMTGEQYF
TRBD1	many	TRBV10-2	TRBJ2-7	TGCGCCAGCAGTGATTGGGACAGATACGAGCAGTACTTC	CASSDWDRYEQYF
.	.	TRBV20-1	TRBJ1-5	TGCAGTGCCCAGGGGAGCAATCAGCCCCAGCATTTT	CSAQGSNQPQHF
.	many	TRBV29-1	TRBJ1-1	TGCAGCGTTGAAGATCCCCTGATGTCCATGAACACTGAAGCTTTCTTT	CSVEDPLMSMNTEAFF